This is a list of T cell receptor beta chains from one sample in a study of graft-versus-host responses after intestinal transplantation. The data were produced by immunoSEQ multiplex PCR, yet TCRdb's version contains in-frame clones alone and is incomplete. The sample shows 84,000 or so clones, roughly 85% of them seen only once. For these receptors, no antigen is known. Material: unstimulated CD4+ T cells sorted from spleen or lymph node cells, obtained before intestinal transplant. The receptors stem from a human donor who received an intestinal transplant. Both conserved end residues are part of each CDR3. A D gene is named only where the DNA matches it firmly.

J | D | V | CDR3
TRBJ2-7 | - | TRBV5-1 | CASSPTPTGASYEQYF
TRBJ2-2 | - | TRBV28 | CAGQGPNTGELFF
TRBJ2-5 | - | TRBV7-6 | CASSLLQGSRETQYF
TRBJ1-5 | TRBD1 | TRBV2 | CASARDSHGNQPQHF
TRBJ2-3 | TRBD2 | TRBV2 | CASSEFLAGPGTQYF
TRBJ1-2 | - | TRBV18 | CASSSERTDNYGYTF
TRBJ2-1 | - | TRBV13 | CASSLGGRSSYNEQFF
TRBJ1-1 | - | TRBV5-1 | CASSSGPGENTEAFF
TRBJ1-1 | - | TRBV19 | CASSIFPLSGTEAFF
TRBJ2-1 | - | TRBV7-9 | CASSQTRSSYNEQFF
TRBJ2-1 | TRBD1 | TRBV5-4 | CASSLVAGTGVANEQFF
TRBJ2-1 | - | TRBV5-1 | CASSPPGNEQFF
TRBJ1-6 | - | TRBV18 | CASSTVDRSPLHF
TRBJ1-2 | TRBD1 | TRBV27 | CASSLKTGTAYGYTF
TRBJ2-1 | TRBD2 | TRBV11-2 | CASSSVLGLASNEQFF
TRBJ1-5 | - | TRBV28 | CASSSFSNQPQHF
TRBJ1-5 | - | TRBV18 | CASSPGTNNQPQHF
TRBJ2-7 | TRBD2 | TRBV6-5 | CASSRTSGRAHEQYF
TRBJ2-7 | - | TRBV27 | CASSPRQGGLGYEQYF
TRBJ2-7 | - | TRBV5-1 | CASSFAGRESYEQYF
TRBJ2-2 | - | TRBV27 | CASSPRGGGDTGELFF
TRBJ1-3 | - | TRBV5-1 | CASSLTGNSGNTIYF
TRBJ2-3 | - | TRBV11-2 | CASSLEFGGDTQYF
TRBJ1-2 | - | TRBV6-1 | CASRGAGYTF
TRBJ2-7 | - | TRBV5-1 | CASSFRLGEAYEQYF
TRBJ1-6 | TRBD1 | TRBV6-5 | CASSQQGWDSPLHF
TRBJ2-7 | - | TRBV18 | CASSPTDRPSREQYF
TRBJ2-7 | TRBD2 | TRBV5-1 | CASSPQGLAGGLRQYF
TRBJ2-5 | - | TRBV11-2 | CASSSTVYQETQYF
TRBJ2-5 | - | TRBV15 | CATRAGSYQETQYF
TRBJ1-4 | - | TRBV5-1 | CASSLTGNRDEKLFF
TRBJ2-1 | TRBD1 | TRBV11-3 | CASRSGTEGVGEQFF
TRBJ1-2 | - | TRBV27 | CASRPTGNRYGYTF
TRBJ1-5 | TRBD1 | TRBV7-9 | CASSTPGQIFSNQPQHF
TRBJ1-5 | - | TRBV18 | CASSPSDQPQHF
TRBJ2-3 | TRBD2 | TRBV10-3 | CAISESSGAGGDTQYF
- | - | TRBV5-4 | CASSLSATMGSYEQYF
TRBJ2-6 | TRBD1 | TRBV9 | CASSSHSPDRDGANVLTF
TRBJ1-5 | - | TRBV6-1 | CASSEARQGSNQPQHF
TRBJ2-5 | TRBD2 | TRBV4-1 | CASSQIGTSFETQYF
TRBJ2-1 | - | TRBV5-6 | CASSLGVQTYNEQFF